The entry below gives a single T cell receptor beta chain sequence along with its context. V lost 2 bases, J lost 3 bases, and 1 base lay in between. CDR1 is MDHEN and CDR2 is SYDVKM in the germline V gene. The CDR3 runs 11 residues. The data are from a study of control samples from healthy donors and cancer patients. Only in-frame clones appear in the TCRdb table, and some are missing; sequencing was by immunoSEQ multiplex PCR. The table records around 100,000 clones, about 87% of them present only once. Material for sequencing was blood. This chain joins TRBV28 and TRBJ2-5; D gene unclear. This TCR was recovered from a woman in her 70s in good health. The CDR3: CASSLEETQYF. CDR3 nucleotide sequence: TGTGCCAGCAGTTTAGAAGAGACCCAGTACTTC.